This TCR beta chain was observed in a study of blood T cell repertoires in COVID-19. At the level of the study: The United States, Italy and Spain provided the acute and convalescent COVID-19 samples. PBMCs, B-cell-depleted T cells, or T cells were the source of the cDNA or gDNA that made up the material.

The junction had 3 bases not matched to a gene; V was cut back by 6 bases and J by 2 bases. Germline-derived CDR1 and CDR2 are SNHLY and FYNNEI. The CDR3 consists of 15 residues. Only in-frame clones appear in the TCRdb table, and some are missing; sequencing was by immunoSEQ multiplex PCR. The data contain roughly 160,000 clones, 84% of them singletons. Sequenced input: peripheral blood. The chain has TRBV2 and TRBJ1-6; 8 nucleotides line up with TRBD1. The receptor's source is a man younger than 30 with active or convalescent COVID-19. CDR3 amino acids: CASSDRGTYNSPLHF. In DNA, the CDR3 is TGTGCCAGCAGCGACAGGGGAACCTATAATTCACCCCTCCACTTT.